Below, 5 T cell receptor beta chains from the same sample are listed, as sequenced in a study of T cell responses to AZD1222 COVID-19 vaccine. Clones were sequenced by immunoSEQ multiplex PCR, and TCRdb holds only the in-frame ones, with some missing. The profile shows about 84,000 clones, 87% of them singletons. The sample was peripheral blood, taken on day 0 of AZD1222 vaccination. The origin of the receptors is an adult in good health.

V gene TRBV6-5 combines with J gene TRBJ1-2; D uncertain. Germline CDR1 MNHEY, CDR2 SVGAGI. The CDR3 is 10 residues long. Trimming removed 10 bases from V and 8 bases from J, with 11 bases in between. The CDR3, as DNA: TGTGCCACGCAGTCTCGCGGCTACACCTTC. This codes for CATQSRGYTF.

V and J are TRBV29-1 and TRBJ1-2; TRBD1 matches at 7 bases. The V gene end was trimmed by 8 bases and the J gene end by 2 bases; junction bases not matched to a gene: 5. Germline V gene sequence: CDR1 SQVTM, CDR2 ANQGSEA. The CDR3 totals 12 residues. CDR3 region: CSTGEANYGYTF. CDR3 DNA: TGCAGCACAGGGGAGGCCAACTATGGCTACACCTTC.

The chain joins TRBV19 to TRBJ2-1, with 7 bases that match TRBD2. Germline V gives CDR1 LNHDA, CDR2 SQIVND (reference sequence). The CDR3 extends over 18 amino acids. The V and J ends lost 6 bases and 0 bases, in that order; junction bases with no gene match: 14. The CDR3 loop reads CASRPFFGRGSSYNEQFF. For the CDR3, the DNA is TGTGCCAGTAGGCCGTTCTTTGGGCGCGGGAGCTCCTACAATGAGCAGTTCTTC.

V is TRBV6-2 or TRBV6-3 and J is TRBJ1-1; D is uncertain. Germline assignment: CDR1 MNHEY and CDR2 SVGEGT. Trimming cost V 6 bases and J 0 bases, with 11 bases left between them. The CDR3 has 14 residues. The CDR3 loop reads CASSLQPLNTEAFF. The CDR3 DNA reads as TGTGCCAGCAGCTTGCAGCCGCTGAACACTGAAGCTTTCTTT.

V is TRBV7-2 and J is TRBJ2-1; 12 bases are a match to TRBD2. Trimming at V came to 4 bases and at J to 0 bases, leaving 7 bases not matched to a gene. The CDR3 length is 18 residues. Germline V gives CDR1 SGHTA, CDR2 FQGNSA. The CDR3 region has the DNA TGTGCCAGCAGCTACGGACTAGCGGGGACAAGCTCCTACAATGAGCAGTTCTTC. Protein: CASSYGLAGTSSYNEQFF.